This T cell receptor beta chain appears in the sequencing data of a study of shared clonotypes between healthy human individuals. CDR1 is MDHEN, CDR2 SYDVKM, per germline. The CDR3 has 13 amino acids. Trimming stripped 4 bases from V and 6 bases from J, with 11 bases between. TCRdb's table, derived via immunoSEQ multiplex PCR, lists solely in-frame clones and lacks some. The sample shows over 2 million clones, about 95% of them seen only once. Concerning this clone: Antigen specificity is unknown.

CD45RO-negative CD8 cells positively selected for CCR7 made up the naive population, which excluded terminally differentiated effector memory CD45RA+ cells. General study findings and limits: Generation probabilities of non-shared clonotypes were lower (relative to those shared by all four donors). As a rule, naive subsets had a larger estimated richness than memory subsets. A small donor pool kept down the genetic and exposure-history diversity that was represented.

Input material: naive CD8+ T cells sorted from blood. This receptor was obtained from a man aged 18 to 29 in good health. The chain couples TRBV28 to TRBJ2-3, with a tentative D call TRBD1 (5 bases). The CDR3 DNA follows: TGTGCCAGCAGTTACCAGGGTTCCGATACGCAGTATTTT. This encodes CASSYQGSDTQYF.